A selection of T cell receptor beta chains follows, all from one sample in a study of shared clonotypes between healthy human individuals. Sequencing was performed with immunoSEQ multiplex PCR; in TCRdb, only in-frame clones are kept and a portion is missing. This table holds a few hundred thousand clones, about nine tenths found once. Material: memory CD8+ T cells sorted from blood. The origin of the receptors is a man younger than 35 in good health. The CDR3 runs from the conserved cysteine through the conserved F or W. Each record gives: J gene, V gene, D gene, clone size, CDR3 protein, CDR3 DNA. D genes are given only for firm matches. Only some rows state a clone size, as once, few, many or a class for expanded clones.

>TRBJ2-3|TRBV9|TRBD2|once
CASSETRGVGDTQYF
TGTGCCAGCAGTGAAACGCGGGGGGTGGGAGATACGCAGTATTTT
>TRBJ2-7|TRBV25-1|TRBD1|-
CASSEQSSDRGYEQYF
TGTGCCAGCAGTGAACAAAGCAGCGACAGGGGCTACGAGCAGTACTTC
>TRBJ2-7|TRBV6-1|-|once
CASSARDGPYEQYF
TGTGCCAGCAGTGCCCGGGACGGACCCTACGAGCAGTACTTC
>TRBJ1-2|TRBV7-9|-|-
CASSLQELRFYGYTF
TGTGCCAGCAGCTTACAGGAGCTACGATTCTATGGCTACACCTTC
>TRBJ2-2|TRBV18|TRBD1|-
CASIRDRGFGELFF
TGTGCCAGCATCCGGGACAGGGGATTCGGGGAGCTGTTTTTT
>TRBJ2-1|TRBV5-6|-|once
CASSLPIGEVSYNEQFF
TGTGCCAGCAGCTTGCCCATTGGGGAGGTCTCCTACAATGAGCAGTTCTTC
>TRBJ2-7|TRBV27|-|-
CASSPSQGPRSYEQYF
TGTGCCAGCAGTCCCTCCCAGGGACCAAGAAGCTACGAGCAGTACTTC
>TRBJ1-1|TRBV28|-|-
CASSYIAVNTEAFF
TGTGCCAGCAGTTACATTGCAGTGAACACTGAAGCTTTCTTT
>TRBJ1-2|TRBV28|TRBD1|-
CASLQGEGYTF
TGTGCCAGTCTCCAGGGGGAGGGCTACACCTTC
>TRBJ2-1|TRBV5-1|TRBD2|-
CASSLGLAGFEQFF
TGCGCCAGCAGCTTGGGACTAGCGGGCTTCGAGCAGTTCTTC
>TRBJ1-2|TRBV29-1|TRBD1|-
CSVEEVGQEVGYTF
TGCAGCGTTGAAGAAGTGGGACAGGAGGTTGGCTACACCTTC
>TRBJ2-4|TRBV29-1|-|-
CSVEGDSNIQYF
TGCAGCGTTGAAGGGGACTCTAACATTCAGTACTTC
>TRBJ2-7|TRBV27|-|-
CASSFSRSGYEQYF
TGTGCCAGCAGTTTTAGCAGGTCGGGGTACGAGCAGTACTTC
>TRBJ2-7|TRBV6-5|TRBD2|-
CASSYGGGEQYF
TGTGCCAGCAGTTACGGGGGAGGGGAGCAGTACTTC
>TRBJ2-1|TRBV10-3|-|-
CAISDSGSGQFF
TGTGCCATCAGTGACTCTGGGTCCGGGCAGTTCTTC
>TRBJ2-7|TRBV7-2|TRBD2|-
CASSLDTLAGGFYEQYF
TGTGCCAGCAGCTTAGACACTCTAGCGGGGGGATTTTACGAGCAGTACTTC
>TRBJ2-6|TRBV6-1|-|-
CASSVIQGPISHPGANVLTF
TGTGCCAGCAGTGTAATACAGGGCCCTATATCCCACCCTGGGGCCAACGTCCTGACTTTC
>TRBJ1-2|TRBV7-2|-|-
CASSLTISYGYTF
TGTGCCAGCAGCTTAACGATCTCCTATGGCTACACCTTC
>TRBJ2-3|TRBV9|TRBD2|-
CASSSSGAGTDTQYF
TGTGCCAGCAGCAGCAGCGGGGCCGGCACAGATACGCAGTATTTT
>TRBJ2-7|TRBV5-1|-|-
CASSFLKTSSAYEQYF
TGCGCCAGCAGCTTCCTAAAGACTAGTTCCGCCTACGAGCAGTACTTC
>TRBJ1-2|TRBV7-8|-|-
CASSFRPGNSGYTF
TGTGCCAGCAGCTTTAGACCGGGGAACTCTGGCTACACCTTC
>TRBJ2-3|TRBV7-8|-|once
CASSLVELLITDTQYF
TGTGCCAGCAGCTTAGTAGAGCTCCTTATCACAGATACGCAGTATTTT
>TRBJ1-1|TRBV13|-|once
CASSAHSAEAFF
TGTGCCAGCAGCGCGCATTCAGCTGAAGCTTTCTTT
>TRBJ1-2|TRBV5-4|-|-
CASSLTGPLGYGYTF
TGTGCCAGCAGCTTAACAGGGCCCCTGGGCTATGGCTACACCTTC
>TRBJ2-7|TRBV13|TRBD2|-
CASSLLGLASYEQYF
TGTGCCAGCAGCTTATTGGGACTAGCGAGCTACGAGCAGTACTTC
>TRBJ1-4|TRBV27|-|once
CASRPQSPNEKLFF
TGTGCCAGCAGGCCCCAGAGCCCTAATGAAAAACTGTTTTTT
>TRBJ1-5|TRBV10-3|TRBD1|-
CAISGDRDSNQPQHF
TGTGCCATCAGTGGGGACAGAGATAGCAATCAGCCCCAGCATTTT